The entry that follows covers one T cell receptor (beta chain) sequence. The authors' processing: Estimated nucleated cell counts came from reference gene primer amplification. Assay: immunoSEQ multiplex PCR; the TCRdb copy retains only in-frame clones and omits some. V, J and clone size were drawn from that table, and D and trimming were deduced from the DNA. The table lists some 220,000 clones, around 80% of them singletons. The data were taken from a study of blood T cell repertoires in COVID-19. As for the study in general: Material from acute and convalescent COVID-19 was sourced from the United States, Italy and Spain. Sources were T cells, B-cell-depleted T cells, or PBMCs; the material itself was cDNA or gDNA.

Germline V lookup: CDR1 SGHKS, CDR2 YYEKEE (reference sequence). V lost 0 bases and J lost 3, with 10 bases in between. This CDR3 is 14 amino acids long. The gene calls are TRBV5-5 and TRBJ2-7; TRBD2 might be the D (5 bases). The sequenced sample was peripheral blood. The sequence was collected from a middle-aged man with active or convalescent COVID-19. The CDR3 is CASSLGGANYEQYV. The CDR3 DNA sequence: TGTGCCAGCAGCTTGGGGGGAGCAAACTACGAGCAGTACGTC.